These 10 T cell receptor beta chains were sequenced from one sample in a study of identical twins. One entry per CDR3 protein, called by TCRdb with MiXCR from the 5' RACE reads. The data hold around 530,000 distinct CDR3 sequences, with approximately 16% observed a single time. These data are also associated with another study on yellow fever vaccine responses in identical twins.

The specimen sequenced was CD4+ T cells sorted from blood. These receptors came from a woman under 30 in good health.

V is TRBV9 and J is TRBJ2-7; TRBD2 might be the D (6 bases). This CDR3 comprises 14 residues. V lost 2 bases, J lost 4 bases, and 13 bases lay in between. Germline V gene lookup returns CDR1 SGDLS and CDR2 YYNGEE. CDR3 loop: CASSVGGVVYEQYF. The CDR3 region has the DNA TGTGCCAGCAGCGTTGGCGGGGTGGTGTACGAGCAGTACTTC.

This clonotype was counted between two and nine times. The chain joins TRBV29-1 to TRBJ2-2, with TRBD1 as a possible D gene (6 bases). The CDR3 is made up of 14 amino acids. Trimming took off 4 bases at V and 0 bases at J, with 9 bases between the two ends. The germline V gene has CDR1 SQVTM and CDR2 ANQGSEA. The CDR3 spells CSVAWTANTGELFF. CDR3 DNA: TGCAGCGTTGCTTGGACAGCGAACACCGGGGAGCTGTTTTTT.

The V and J genes are TRBV6-5 and TRBJ2-3; TRBD2 agrees at 9 bases. The CDR3 extends over 15 amino acids. Germline CDR1 MNHEY, CDR2 SVGAGI. Trimming removed 1 base from V and 5 bases from J; junction bases left unmatched: 4. CDR3 residues: CASSYYSGGEDTQYF. DNA of the CDR3: TGTGCCAGCAGTTACTATAGCGGGGGAGAAGATACGCAGTATTTT.

CDR3 coding DNA: TGTGCCAGCAGTCCCGACAGGGTTGGGGAAAAACTGTTTTTT. As protein: CASSPDRVGEKLFF. V is TRBV12-3 or TRBV12-4 and J is TRBJ1-4, with 7 nucleotides matching TRBD1. V was clipped by 5 bases and J by 8 bases; unmatched bases: 8. There are 14 residues in the CDR3.

This clonotype has a handful of counts. The rearrangement uses TRBV27 and TRBJ1-5; D may be TRBD1 (6 bases). Trimming pared 4 bases from V and 3 bases from J, leaving 10 bases between. CDR3 length equals 14 residues. Germline CDR1 is MNHEY and CDR2 is SMNVEV (reference sequence). The DNA of the CDR3 is TGTGCCAGCAGTTCCAGGGGCCTCAATCAGCCCCAGCATTTT. Encoded protein: CASSSRGLNQPQHF.

V usage is TRBV27 and J usage is TRBJ2-7, with D possibly TRBD2 on 5 matching bases. Germline V gene data show CDR1 as MNHEY and CDR2 as SMNVEV (reference sequence). This CDR3 is built from 15 residues. The ends were cut back, 3 bases at V and 2 bases at J, with 14 bases in the middle. CDR3 protein: CASSLTNGLPYEQYF. CDR3 bases: TGTGCCAGCAGTTTGACTAACGGCCTTCCCTACGAGCAGTACTTC.

This clonotype appeared a few times. The CDR3 spells CASSLAGQGANEQYF. The CDR3 DNA reads as TGCGCCAGCAGCTTGGCCGGGCAGGGGGCGAACGAGCAGTACTTC. The chain uses TRBV5-1 and TRBJ2-7, with 8 bases aligning to TRBD1. The J segment lost 5 bases and the V segment lost 0 bases, leaving 7 bases of the junction unmatched. CDR1 and CDR2 from the germline V gene are SGHRS and YFSETQ. There are 15 residues in the CDR3. Full variable domain (rest looked up from reference TRBV5-1 and TRBJ2-7): KAGVTQTPRYLIKTRGQQVTLSCSPISGHRSVSWYQQTPGQGLQFLFEYFSETQRNKGNFPGRFSGRQFSNSRSEMNVSTLELGDSALYLCASSLAGQGANEQYFGPGTRLTVT.

This clonotype was detected ten times or more. This chain uses TRBV12-5 with TRBJ1-1; 12 positions agree with TRBD1. The germline CDR1 and CDR2 sequences are LGHNT and FRNRAP. This CDR3 is 19 amino acids long. The J segment lost 1 base and the V segment lost 3 bases, leaving 12 bases of the junction unmatched. CDR3 in DNA: TGTGCTAGTGGTTTCCTCCTCGGGACAGGGGGCTTCGGGAACACTGAAGCTTTCTTT. It is translated as CASGFLLGTGGFGNTEAFF.

This clonotype has only a few counts. The chain is built from TRBV11-2 and TRBJ1-4, with unresolved D. Trimming stripped 3 bases from V and 8 bases from J, with 16 bases between. This CDR3 spans 15 amino acids. Germline values: CDR1 SGHAT, CDR2 FQNNGV. CDR3 nucleotides: TGTGCCAGCAGCTTTGGAGGCTATTCAACGGAAAAACTGTTTTTT. This gives the protein CASSFGGYSTEKLFF. Using reference TRBV11-2 and TRBJ1-4 for the parts outside the CDR3, the full variable domain is EAGVAQSPRYKIIEKRQSVAFWCNPISGHATLYWYQQILGQGPKLLIQFQNNGVVDDSQLPKDRFSAERLKGVDSTLKIQPAKLEDSAVYLCASSFGGYSTEKLFFGSGTQLSVL.

This clonotype was seen once. This chain connects TRBV3-1 to TRBJ2-2; D perhaps matches TRBD1 (5 bases). Trimming shortened V by 1 base and J by 7 bases, and 13 bases separated the two germline ends. The germline gives CDR1 LGHDT, CDR2 YNNKEL (reference sequence). The CDR3 is 15 residues long. The CDR3 sequence is CASSQGVREHGELFF. Here the CDR3 DNA reads TGTGCCAGCAGCCAAGGGGTCAGGGAACACGGGGAGCTGTTTTTT.